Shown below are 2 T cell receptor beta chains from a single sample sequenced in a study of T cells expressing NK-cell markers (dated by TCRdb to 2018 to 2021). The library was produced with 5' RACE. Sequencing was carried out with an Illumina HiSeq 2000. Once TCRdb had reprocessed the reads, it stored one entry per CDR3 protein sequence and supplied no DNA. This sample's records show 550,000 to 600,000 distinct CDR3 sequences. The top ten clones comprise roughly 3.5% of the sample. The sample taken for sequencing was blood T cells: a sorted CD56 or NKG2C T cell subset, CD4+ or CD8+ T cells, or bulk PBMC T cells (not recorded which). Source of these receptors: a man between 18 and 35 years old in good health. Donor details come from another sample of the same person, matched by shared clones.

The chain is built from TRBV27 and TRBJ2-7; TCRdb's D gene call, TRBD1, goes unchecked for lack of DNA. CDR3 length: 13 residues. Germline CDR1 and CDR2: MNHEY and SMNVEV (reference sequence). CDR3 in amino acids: CASSPTDSYEQYF.

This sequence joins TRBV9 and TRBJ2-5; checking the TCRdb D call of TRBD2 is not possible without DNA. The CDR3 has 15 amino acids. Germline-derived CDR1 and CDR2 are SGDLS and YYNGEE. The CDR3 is CASSVGPAEWETQYF.